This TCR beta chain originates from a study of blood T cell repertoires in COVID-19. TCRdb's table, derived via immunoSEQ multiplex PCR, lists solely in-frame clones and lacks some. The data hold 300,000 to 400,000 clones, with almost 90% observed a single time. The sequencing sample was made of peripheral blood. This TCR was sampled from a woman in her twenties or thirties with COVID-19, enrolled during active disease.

In nucleotides, the CDR3 is TGTGCCAGCAGCGACAGTAGGGGGGAAAAACTGTTTTTT. Its translation: CASSDSRGEKLFF. The chain couples TRBV27 to TRBJ1-4; the D gene is possibly TRBD1 (6 bases). The ends were cut back, 6 bases at V and 8 bases at J, with 13 bases in the middle. The germline V gene has CDR1 MNHEY and CDR2 SMNVEV (reference sequence). CDR3 length equals 13 residues. The complete variable domain, with remaining parts taken from reference TRBV27 and TRBJ1-4, reads EAQVTQNPRYLITVTGKKLTVTCSQNMNHEYMSWYRQDPGLGLRQIYYSMNVEVTDKGDVPEGYKVSRKEKRNFPLILESPSPNQTSLYFCASSDSRGEKLFFGSGTQLSVL.